This entry describes one TCR beta chain. Its cognate antigen is unknown. As for treatment: oral pan-JAK inhibitor, 5-10 mg twice daily. The data originate from a study of CD8+ T cells in alopecia areata. Looking at the study overall: Twice a day, 5 to 10 mg of oral tofacitinib was administered to treated patients. Study-wide results and limits: Among the 100 top clones, expanded CD8+ clones, like scalp clonality, were significantly decreased by tofacitinib.

The V and J ends lost 6 bases and 4 bases respectively, with 9 bases between them. The CDR3 is 11 residues long. Germline V gene sequence: CDR1 DFQATT, CDR2 SNEGSKA (reference sequence). Extraction of RNA preceded its reverse transcription into cDNA, which served as the sequencing template. Clones were read by immunoSEQ multiplex PCR, and TCRdb kept only the in-frame ones, dropping some. The sample lists approximately 190,000 clones; 58% were seen once. The specimen comprised CD4+ T cells sorted from blood, sampled at week 24, from a patient treated with tofacitinib. The J gene is TRBJ2-5, the V gene TRBV20-1; D might be TRBD2 (6 bases). The TCR was taken from a human donor with alopecia areata. CDR3 protein: CSASGPETQYF. The CDR3 DNA is TGCAGTGCCAGCGGGCCAGAGACCCAGTACTTC.